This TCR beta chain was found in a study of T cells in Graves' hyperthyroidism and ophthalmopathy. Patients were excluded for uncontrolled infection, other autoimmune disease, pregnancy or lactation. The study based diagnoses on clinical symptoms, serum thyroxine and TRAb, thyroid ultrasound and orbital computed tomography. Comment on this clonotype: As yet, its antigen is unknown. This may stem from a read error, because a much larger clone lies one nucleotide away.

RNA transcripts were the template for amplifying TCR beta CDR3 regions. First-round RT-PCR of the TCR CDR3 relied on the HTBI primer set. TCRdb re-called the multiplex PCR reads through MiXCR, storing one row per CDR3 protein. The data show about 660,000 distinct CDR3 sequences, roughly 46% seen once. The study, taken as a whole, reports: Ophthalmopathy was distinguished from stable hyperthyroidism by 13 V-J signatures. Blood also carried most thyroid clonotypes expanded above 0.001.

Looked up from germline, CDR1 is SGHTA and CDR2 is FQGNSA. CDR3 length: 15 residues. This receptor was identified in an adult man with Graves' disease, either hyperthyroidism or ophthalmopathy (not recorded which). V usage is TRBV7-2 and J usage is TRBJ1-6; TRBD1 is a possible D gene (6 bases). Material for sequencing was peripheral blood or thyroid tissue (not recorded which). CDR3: CASSAQQGRNSPPHF. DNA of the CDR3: TGTGCCAGCAGCGCACAACAGGGCCGGAATTCACCCCCCCACTTT.